Each of the 12 T cell receptor beta chains below was sequenced from the same sample in a study of Tregs in tolerant kidney transplant recipients. TCRdb's table, derived via immunoSEQ multiplex PCR, lists solely in-frame clones and lacks some. The sample lists roughly 64,000 clones; 80% to 90% were seen once. Recipients received nonmyeloablative bone marrow transplants from related graft donors, with transient mixed chimerism. The sample consisted of CD4+ T cells from blood (PBMCs), taken 6 months after the transplant. The receptor source for this set is a human patient who received a combined kidney and bone marrow transplant. Some T cells may arise from the graft donor.

On this clone: At the DNA level, this CDR3 is encoded by other sequences in the same sample as well. J is TRBJ2-7 and V is TRBV5-1, with 11 bases that match TRBD2. This CDR3 comprises 16 residues. With 1 base clipped from V and 1 base from J, the junction kept 4 bases outside the gene matches. The germline V gene has CDR1 SGHRS and CDR2 YFSETQ. The CDR3 coding sequence is TGCGCCAGCAGCTTGACGCCTAGCGGGGGGTCCTACGAGCAGTACTTC. It yields the protein CASSLTPSGGSYEQYF.

The chain joins TRBV7-9 to TRBJ2-2; 11 bases are a match to TRBD2. Germline loops: CDR1 SEHNR, CDR2 FQNEAQ (reference sequence). V was pared by 6 bases and J by 6 bases, with 3 bases of the junction left unmatched. The CDR3 spans 14 residues. This CDR3 is CASSSGRAAGELFF. The CDR3 DNA reads TGTGCCAGCAGTAGCGGGAGGGCCGCCGGGGAGCTGTTTTTT.

This chain's CDR3 is CSVSWTGGDTEAFF. The CDR3 bases are TGCAGCGTTTCGTGGACCGGGGGGGACACTGAAGCTTTCTTT. The genes are TRBV29-1 and TRBJ1-1; possible D gene TRBD1, 5 bases. V was clipped by 5 bases and J by 3 bases, with 16 bases between them. The germline V gene has CDR1 SQVTM and CDR2 ANQGSEA. CDR3 length: 14 residues.

On this clone: Mismatch with germline at one junction end may stem from a read error. Here the CDR3 reads CASSHEPGRGYEQHF. CDR3 DNA: TGTGCCAGCAGTCACGAACCAGGCAGGGGTTACGAGCAGCACTTC. The chain has TRBV28 and TRBJ2-7, with D tentatively TRBD1 (6 bases). The CDR3 loop spans 15 amino acids. The germline V gene has CDR1 MDHEN and CDR2 SYDVKM.

The V gene is TRBV15, the J gene TRBJ1-5; 8 positions agree with TRBD1. Per germline, CDR1 LNHNV and CDR2 YYDKDF (reference sequence). This CDR3 contains 17 residues. The V and J ends lost 0 bases and 4 bases, in that order; junction bases with no gene match: 8. CDR3 sequence reads: CATSRDTTGVGNQPQHF. Here the CDR3 DNA reads TGTGCCACCAGCAGAGATACGACAGGGGTCGGGAATCAGCCCCAGCATTTT.

The V gene is TRBV4-3, the J gene TRBJ2-1; 10 positions agree with TRBD2. This CDR3 has 14 residues. V lost 4 bases and J lost 7; bases outside the gene matches: 4. Germline values: CDR1 LGHNA, CDR2 YSLEER. This chain's CDR3 is CASSRLAGENEQFF. As DNA, the CDR3 is TGCGCCAGCAGCCGGCTAGCGGGAGAAAATGAGCAGTTCTTC.

This clone was detected once. CDR3 sequence reads: CASSDGTGRGTGELFF. The CDR3 bases are TGTGCCAGCAGTGATGGAACGGGGCGGGGCACCGGGGAGCTGTTTTTT. The chain employs TRBV6-4 and TRBJ2-2; D possibly corresponds to TRBD2 (6 bases). Germline-derived CDR1 and CDR2 are MRHNA and SNTAGT. Trimming took off 3 bases at V and 4 bases at J, with 15 bases between the two ends. The CDR3 contains 16 residues.

The chain is built from TRBV5-1 and TRBJ2-2; TRBD1 matches 9 bases. The CDR3 runs 20 residues. Losses at the gene ends were 4 bases for V and 4 bases for J; bases not matched to a gene: 20. CDR1 and CDR2 (germline): SGHRS, YFSETQ. CDR3 sequence: CASSEPRDRVRGRGTGELFF. CDR3 nucleotide sequence: TGCGCCAGCAGCGAACCCCGGGACAGGGTAAGAGGAAGGGGCACCGGGGAGCTGTTTTTT.

The gene calls are TRBV29-1 and TRBJ1-2, with a weak D call TRBD1 (6 bases). This CDR3 has 15 residues. Germline CDR1 is SQVTM and CDR2 is ANQGSEA. The V end was cut by 5 bases, the J end by 4 bases, with 20 bases between. The CDR3 spells CSVQVGQTGSYGYTF. DNA for the CDR3: TGCAGCGTTCAGGTCGGTCAGACAGGCAGCTATGGCTACACCTTC.

The chain recombines TRBV4-2 with TRBJ1-4; D unresolved. The CDR3 sequence is 16 residues long. V shed 0 bases and J shed 7 bases, with 15 bases lying between them. CDR1 is LGHNA, CDR2 YNFKEQ, per germline. The CDR3 bases are TGTGCCAGCAGCCAAGATCCCACGGGATACGGTGAAAAACTGTTTTTT. Translation gives CASSQDPTGYGEKLFF.

This clone was seen only a few times. The chain has TRBV7-9 and TRBJ1-4; 7 bases fit TRBD1. V lost 7 bases and J lost 4; bases outside the gene matches: 6. Germline-derived CDR1 and CDR2 are SEHNR and FQNEAQ (reference sequence). The CDR3 is 14 residues long. In nucleotides, the CDR3 is TGTGCCAGCACCTGGGACAGCCGTAATGAAAAACTGTTTTTT. This codes for CASTWDSRNEKLFF.

The CDR3 nucleotides are TGTGCCAGCAGCTTAGGAACAGGGGGCACTCAGCCCCAGCATTTT. It encodes CASSLGTGGTQPQHF. The chain combines TRBV11-2 with TRBJ1-5; 9 nucleotides align to TRBD1. The CDR3 covers 15 residues. CDR1 is SGHAT and CDR2 is FQNNGV in the germline V gene. V was clipped by 1 base and J by 6 bases; unmatched bases: 4.